This T cell receptor (beta chain) was obtained from a study of blood T cell repertoires in COVID-19. Study-wide background: Spain, Italy and the United States supplied samples that represented acute and convalescent COVID-19. The cDNA or gDNA used as material had been derived from T cells, B-cell-depleted T cells, or PBMCs.

Recruited during active infection, patients (from Seattle) were subsequently followed longitudinally. Authors' methods: Amplification of reference gene primers was used by the study to estimate nucleated cell counts. Assay used: immunoSEQ multiplex PCR; TCRdb lists only in-frame clones, some missing. The DNA gave D and trimming, while V, J and clone size come from that table. The table lists approximately 190,000 clones, 82% of them singletons. Trimming at V came to 5 bases and at J to 4 bases, leaving 6 bases not matched to a gene. The CDR3 loop spans 14 amino acids. Germline lookup yields CDR1 SGHTA and CDR2 FQGTGA.

The source of this sequence is a woman aged 60-70 years with COVID-19, enrolled during active disease. The specimen was peripheral blood. The V call is TRBV7-3, the J call TRBJ2-3; 7 bases are shared with TRBD2. CDR3 coding DNA: TGTGCCAGCAGCAGCGGACTAGTGCCAGATACGCAGTATTTT. Its protein is CASSSGLVPDTQYF.